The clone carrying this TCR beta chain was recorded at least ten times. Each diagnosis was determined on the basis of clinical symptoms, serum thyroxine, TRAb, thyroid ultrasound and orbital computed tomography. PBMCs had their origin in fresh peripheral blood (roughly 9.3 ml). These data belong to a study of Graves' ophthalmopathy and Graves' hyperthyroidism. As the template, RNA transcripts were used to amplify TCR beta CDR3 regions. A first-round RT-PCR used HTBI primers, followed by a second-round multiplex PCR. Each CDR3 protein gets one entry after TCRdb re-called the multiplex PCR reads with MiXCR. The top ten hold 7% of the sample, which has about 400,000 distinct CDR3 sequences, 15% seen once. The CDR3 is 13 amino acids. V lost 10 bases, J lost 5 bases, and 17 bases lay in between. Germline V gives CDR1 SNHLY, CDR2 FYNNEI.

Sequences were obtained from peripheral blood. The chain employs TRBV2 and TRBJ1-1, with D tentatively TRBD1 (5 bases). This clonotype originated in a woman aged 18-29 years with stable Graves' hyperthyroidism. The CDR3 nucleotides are TGTGCCATGTCAGGGAAGAGTAGGACTGAAGCTTTCTTT. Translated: CAMSGKSRTEAFF.